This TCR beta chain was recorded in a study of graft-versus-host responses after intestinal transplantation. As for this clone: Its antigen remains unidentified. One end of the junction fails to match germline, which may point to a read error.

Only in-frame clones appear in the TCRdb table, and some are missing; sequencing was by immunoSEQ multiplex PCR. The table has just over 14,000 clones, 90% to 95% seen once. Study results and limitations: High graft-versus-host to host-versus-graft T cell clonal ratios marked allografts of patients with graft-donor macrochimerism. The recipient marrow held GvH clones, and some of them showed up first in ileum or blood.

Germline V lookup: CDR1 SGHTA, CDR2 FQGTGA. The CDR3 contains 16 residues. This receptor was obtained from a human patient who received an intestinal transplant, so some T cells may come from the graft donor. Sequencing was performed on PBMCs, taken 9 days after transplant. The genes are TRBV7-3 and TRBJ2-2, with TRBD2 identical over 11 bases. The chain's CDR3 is CASSTSSGRNPGELFF. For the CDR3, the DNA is TGTGCCAGCAGCACCTCTAGCGGGAGGAACCCCGGGGAGCTGTTTTTT.